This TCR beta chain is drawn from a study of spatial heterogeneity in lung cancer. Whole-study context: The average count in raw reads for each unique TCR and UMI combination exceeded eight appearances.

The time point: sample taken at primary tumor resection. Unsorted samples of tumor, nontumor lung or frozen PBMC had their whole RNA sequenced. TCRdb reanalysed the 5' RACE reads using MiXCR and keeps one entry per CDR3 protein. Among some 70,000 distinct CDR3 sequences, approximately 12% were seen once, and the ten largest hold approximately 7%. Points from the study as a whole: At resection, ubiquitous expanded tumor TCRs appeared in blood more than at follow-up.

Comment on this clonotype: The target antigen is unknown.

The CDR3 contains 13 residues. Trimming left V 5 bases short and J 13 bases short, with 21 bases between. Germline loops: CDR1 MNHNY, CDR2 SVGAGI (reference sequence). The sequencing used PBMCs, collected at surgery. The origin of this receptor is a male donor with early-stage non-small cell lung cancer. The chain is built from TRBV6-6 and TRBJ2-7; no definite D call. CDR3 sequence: CASSPRIQTQYYF. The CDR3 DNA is TGTGCCAGCAGTCCTCGGATCCAAACCCAGTATTACTTC.